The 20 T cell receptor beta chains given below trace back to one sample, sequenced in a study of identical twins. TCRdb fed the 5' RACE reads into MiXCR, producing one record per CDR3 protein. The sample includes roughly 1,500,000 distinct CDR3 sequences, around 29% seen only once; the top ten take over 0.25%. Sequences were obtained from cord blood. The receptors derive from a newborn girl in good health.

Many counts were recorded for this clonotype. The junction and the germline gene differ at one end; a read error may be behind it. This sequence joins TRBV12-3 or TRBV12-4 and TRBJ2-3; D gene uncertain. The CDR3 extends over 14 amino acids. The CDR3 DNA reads TGCGCCAGCAGCTTGGATGGTGTTGCAGATACGCAGTATTTT. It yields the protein CASSLDGVADTQYF.

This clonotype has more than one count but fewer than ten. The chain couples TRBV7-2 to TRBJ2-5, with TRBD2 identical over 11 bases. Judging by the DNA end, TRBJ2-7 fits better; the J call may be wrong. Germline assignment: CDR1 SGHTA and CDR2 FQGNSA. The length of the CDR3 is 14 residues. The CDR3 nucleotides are TGTGCCAGCAGCACTAGCGGGAGTAGGTACGAGCAGTACTTC. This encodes CASSTSGSRYEQYF.

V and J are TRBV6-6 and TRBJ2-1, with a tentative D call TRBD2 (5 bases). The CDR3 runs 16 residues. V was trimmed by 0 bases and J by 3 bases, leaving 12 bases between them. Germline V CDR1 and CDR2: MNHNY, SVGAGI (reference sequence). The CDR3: CASSYSITRDYNEQFF. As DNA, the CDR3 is TGTGCCAGCAGTTACTCGATAACTAGGGACTACAATGAGCAGTTCTTC.

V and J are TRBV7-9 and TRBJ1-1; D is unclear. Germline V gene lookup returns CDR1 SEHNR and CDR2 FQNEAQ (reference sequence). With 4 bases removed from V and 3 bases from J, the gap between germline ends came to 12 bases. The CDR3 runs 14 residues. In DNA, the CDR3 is TGTGCCAGCAGCTCCACTCAAAGGGACACTGAAGCTTTCTTT. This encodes CASSSTQRDTEAFF.

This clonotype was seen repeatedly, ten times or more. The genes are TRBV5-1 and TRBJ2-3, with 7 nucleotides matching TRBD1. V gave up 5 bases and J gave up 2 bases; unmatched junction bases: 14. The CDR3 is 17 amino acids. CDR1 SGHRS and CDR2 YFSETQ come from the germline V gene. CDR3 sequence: CASRVRDSRYPTDTQYF. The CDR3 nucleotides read TGCGCCAGCAGGGTGAGGGACAGTCGCTACCCCACAGATACGCAGTATTTT.

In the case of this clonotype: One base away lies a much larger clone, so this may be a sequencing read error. Written as DNA, the CDR3 is TGTGCCAGCAGTACCATAGCGCGGGATTTGTACGAGCAGTACTTC. This codes for CASSTIARDLYEQYF. The chain uses TRBV25-1 and TRBJ2-7; a possible D gene is TRBD2 (6 bases). Between the trimmed V and J ends, which lost 5 bases and 4 bases, there was a span of 18 bases. CDR1 MGHDK and CDR2 SYGVNS come from the germline V gene. The length of the CDR3 is 15 residues.

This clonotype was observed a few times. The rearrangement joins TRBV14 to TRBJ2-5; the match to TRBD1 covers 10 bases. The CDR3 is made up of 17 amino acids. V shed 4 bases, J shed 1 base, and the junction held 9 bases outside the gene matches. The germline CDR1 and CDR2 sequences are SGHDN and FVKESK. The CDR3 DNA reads TGTGCCAGCAGCCTAGCGGACAGGGGGTTCTCCCAAGAGACCCAGTACTTC. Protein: CASSLADRGFSQETQYF.

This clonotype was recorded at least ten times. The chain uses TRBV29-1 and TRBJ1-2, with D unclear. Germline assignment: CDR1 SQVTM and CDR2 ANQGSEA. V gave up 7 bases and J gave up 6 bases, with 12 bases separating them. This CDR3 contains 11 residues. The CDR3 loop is CSAYSGNGYTF. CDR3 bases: TGCAGCGCCTACTCGGGTAATGGCTACACCTTC.

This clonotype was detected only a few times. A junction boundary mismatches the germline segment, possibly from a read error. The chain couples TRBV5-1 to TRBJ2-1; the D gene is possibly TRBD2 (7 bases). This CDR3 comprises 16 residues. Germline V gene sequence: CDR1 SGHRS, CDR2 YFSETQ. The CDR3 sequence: CASRLGASGSYNEQFF. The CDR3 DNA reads TGCGCCAGCAGGTTGGGGGCTAGCGGCTCCTACAATGAGCAGTTCTTC.

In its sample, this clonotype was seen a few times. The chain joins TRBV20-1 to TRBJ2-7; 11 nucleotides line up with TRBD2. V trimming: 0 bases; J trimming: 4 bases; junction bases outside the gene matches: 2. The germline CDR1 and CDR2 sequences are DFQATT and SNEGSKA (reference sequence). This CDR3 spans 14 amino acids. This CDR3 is CSARESSGRYEQYF. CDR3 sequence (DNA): TGCAGTGCTAGAGAATCTAGCGGGAGGTACGAGCAGTACTTC.

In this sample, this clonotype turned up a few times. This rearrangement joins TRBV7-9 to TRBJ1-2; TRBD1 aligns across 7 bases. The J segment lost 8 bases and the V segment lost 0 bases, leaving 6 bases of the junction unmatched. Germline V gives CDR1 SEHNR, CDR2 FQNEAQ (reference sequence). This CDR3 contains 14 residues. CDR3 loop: CASSLADRVRGYTF. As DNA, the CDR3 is TGTGCCAGCAGCTTAGCCGACAGGGTTCGGGGCTACACCTTC.

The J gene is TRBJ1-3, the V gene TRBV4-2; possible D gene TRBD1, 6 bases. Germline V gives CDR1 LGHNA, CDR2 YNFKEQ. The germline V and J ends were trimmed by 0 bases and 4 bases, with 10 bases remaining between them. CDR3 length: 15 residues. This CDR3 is CASSQDRTVGNTIYF. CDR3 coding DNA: TGTGCCAGCAGCCAAGATCGGACAGTAGGAAACACCATATATTTT.

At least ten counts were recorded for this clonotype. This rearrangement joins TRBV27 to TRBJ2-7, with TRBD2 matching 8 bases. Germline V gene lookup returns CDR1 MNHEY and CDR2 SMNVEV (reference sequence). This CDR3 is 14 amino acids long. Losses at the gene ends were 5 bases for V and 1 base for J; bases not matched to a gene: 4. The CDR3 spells CASSSGRASYEQYF. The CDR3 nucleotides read TGTGCCAGCAGTAGCGGGAGAGCGTCCTACGAGCAGTACTTC.

The CDR3 DNA reads as TGCAGTGCTAGCCCCCGCCGGGAGGCTAACTATGGCTACACCTTC. Encoded protein: CSASPRREANYGYTF. The rearrangement joins TRBV20-1 to TRBJ1-2; D unclear. In germline, CDR1 is DFQATT, CDR2 SNEGSKA (reference sequence). Trimming removed 3 bases from V and 0 bases from J, with 14 bases in between. The CDR3 covers 15 residues.

DNA for the CDR3: TGTGCCAGCAGCTTAGCGTCACAGGGGACTAGCGGGATGCACAATGAGCAGTACTTC. Its translation: CASSLASQGTSGMHNEQYF. V usage is TRBV7-9 and J usage is TRBJ2-7; 13 bases are a match to TRBD2. In germline, CDR1 is SEHNR, CDR2 FQNEAQ (reference sequence). After removal of 0 bases from V and 7 bases from J, the junction contained 15 bases not matched to a gene. CDR3 length equals 19 residues.

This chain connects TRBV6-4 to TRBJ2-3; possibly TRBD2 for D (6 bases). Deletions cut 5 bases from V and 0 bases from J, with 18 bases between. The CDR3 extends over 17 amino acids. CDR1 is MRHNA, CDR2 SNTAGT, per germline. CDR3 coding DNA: TGTGCCAGCAGTCCGAGAGGGAGCGGGTCTAGCACAGATACGCAGTATTTT. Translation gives CASSPRGSGSSTDTQYF.

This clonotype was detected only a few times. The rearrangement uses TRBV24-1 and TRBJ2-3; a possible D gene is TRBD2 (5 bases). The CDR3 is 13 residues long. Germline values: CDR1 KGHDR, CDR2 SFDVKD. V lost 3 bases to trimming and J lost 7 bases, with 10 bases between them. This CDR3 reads CATSDITSYTQYF. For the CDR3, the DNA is TGTGCCACCAGTGATATAACTAGTTATACGCAGTATTTT.

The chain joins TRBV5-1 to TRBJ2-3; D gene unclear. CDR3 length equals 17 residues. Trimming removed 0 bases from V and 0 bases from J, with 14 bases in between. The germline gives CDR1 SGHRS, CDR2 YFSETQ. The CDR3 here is CASSLETDPFSTDTQYF. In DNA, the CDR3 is TGCGCCAGCAGCTTGGAGACGGATCCCTTTAGCACAGATACGCAGTATTTT.

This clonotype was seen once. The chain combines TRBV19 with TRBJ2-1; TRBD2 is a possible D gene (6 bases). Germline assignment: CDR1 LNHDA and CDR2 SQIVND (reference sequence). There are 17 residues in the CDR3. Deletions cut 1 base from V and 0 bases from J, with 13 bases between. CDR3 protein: CASSIGPTSRSYNEQFF. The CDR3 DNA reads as TGTGCCAGTAGTATAGGCCCCACTAGCCGCTCCTACAATGAGCAGTTCTTC. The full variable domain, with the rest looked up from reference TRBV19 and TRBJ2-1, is DGGITQSPKYLFRKEGQNVTLSCEQNLNHDAMYWYRQDPGQGLRLIYYSQIVNDFQKGDIAEGYSVSREKKESFPLTVTSAQKNPTAFYLCASSIGPTSRSYNEQFFGPGTRLTVL.

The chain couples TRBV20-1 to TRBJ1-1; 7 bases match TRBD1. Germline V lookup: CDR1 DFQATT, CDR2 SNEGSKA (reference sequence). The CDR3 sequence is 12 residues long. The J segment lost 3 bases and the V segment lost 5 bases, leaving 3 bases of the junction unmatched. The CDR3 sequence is CSAGDRDTEAFF. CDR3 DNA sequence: TGCAGTGCTGGCGACAGGGACACTGAAGCTTTCTTT.